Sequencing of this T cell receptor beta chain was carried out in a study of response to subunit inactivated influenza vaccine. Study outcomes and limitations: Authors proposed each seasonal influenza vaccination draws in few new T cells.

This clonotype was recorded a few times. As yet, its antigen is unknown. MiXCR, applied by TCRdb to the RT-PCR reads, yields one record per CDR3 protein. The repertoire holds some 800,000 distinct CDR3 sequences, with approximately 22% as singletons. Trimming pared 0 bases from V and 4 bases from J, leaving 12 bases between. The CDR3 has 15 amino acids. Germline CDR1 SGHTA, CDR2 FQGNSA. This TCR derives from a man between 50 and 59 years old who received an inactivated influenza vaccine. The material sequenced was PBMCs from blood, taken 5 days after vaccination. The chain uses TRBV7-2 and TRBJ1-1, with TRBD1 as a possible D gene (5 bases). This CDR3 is CASSLANSRGTEAFF. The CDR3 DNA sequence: TGTGCCAGCAGCTTAGCGAATAGTAGGGGCACTGAAGCTTTCTTT.